This T cell receptor (beta chain) was sequenced for a study of blood T cell repertoires in COVID-19 (TCRdb year 2020). The study in broad terms: Samples covering the acute and convalescent phases of COVID-19 were provided by collaborators in the United States, Italy and Spain. A de-identified subject ID, COVID-19 status, age in years and sex were almost always included in the sample metadata. Samples were obtained from the ongoing ImmuneRACE study (first 160 participants) and from over 1,000 subjects provided by 6 global collaborators. Subjects who had been exposed to COVID-19, were actively infected with it, or had recovered from it provided the deeply sampled blood TCRbeta repertoires that made up the dataset. HLA class I and class II types, where available, came from metadata supplied by the sample provider rather than from assay-based typing. The material from the prospective study consisted of cDNA or gDNA derived from T cells, B-cell-depleted T cells, or PBMCs. The repertoires were made available in a free public database intended to serve as a resource for research on the immune response to SARS-CoV-2. Points the paper makes about the study in general: How much clinical and demographic metadata was included differed by source and by participant, and the metadata was provided uncurated.

Enrolling through a virtual design, the prospective study's participants ranged in age from roughly 18 to 89 years and lived across 24 United States geographic areas. In the prospective study, cohorts were assigned on the basis of participant-reported clinical history obtained from a screening survey and a study questionnaire. ImmuneRACE Cohort 3 recovered participants were defined by two consecutive negative NP/OP PCR tests, healthcare professional clearance, or symptom resolution. Each participant in the prospective study had whole blood, serum and a nasopharyngeal or oropharyngeal swab collected by mobile phlebotomists. Additional blood draws and questionnaires over an approximately two-month period could optionally be provided by prospective study participants. Prospective study blood samples were shipped either frozen or at room temperature before DNA extraction. A word on this clone: Its cognate antigen has yet to be identified. Base quality data are lacking; no much larger clone is found one base away.

V loses 3 bases of germline sequence and J loses 2 bases, and the interval between the two ends is 13 bases. CDR1 LNHDA and CDR2 SQIVND are derived from the germline V gene (reference sequence). The CDR3 holds 15 amino acids from the cysteine to the phenylalanine. Only the CDR3 DNA is retained, 45 bases long and in frame from the first base. The immunoSEQ Assay, a bias-controlled multiplex PCR, was used to amplify TCRbeta CDR3 regions from genomic DNA. The authors' pipeline ran thus. Nucleated cell counts per sample were estimated from amplification of reference gene primers within the assay. To quantify the absolute abundance of each unique TCRbeta CDR3 rearrangement, sequence reads were collapsed and filtered. For each sample, productive Simpson clonality was calculated as the square root of Simpson's diversity index across productive rearrangements. TCRdb re-hosts the immuneACCESS table, in-frame sequences only. Its copies lack some clones; in the studies checked, an unresolved V gene accounts for under half of them, and the cause for the rest is not known. V and J calls and clone size are those listed in that table; D and trimming were worked out from the DNA. The sample table records 300,000 to 350,000 clones; 75% to 90% of these occur just once. Less than 5.5% of the sample rests with the top ten.

This sequence originates from a man aged 25 to 45 who had recovered from COVID-19. The material sequenced was PBMCs or T cells enriched from blood (not recorded which). The chain is encoded by TRBV19 joined to TRBJ1-2; TRBD1 might be the D gene, on 5 matching bases. The nucleotide sequence is given as TGTGCCAGTAGTATGATGCGGGGGGGGAACTATGGCTACACCTTC. Its translation reads: CASSMMRGGNYGYTF.